A single sample gave rise to the 16 T cell receptor beta chains below, sequenced in a study of radiation and T cells in renal cell carcinoma. TCRdb's copy holds only in-frame clones and misses some; the assay was immunoSEQ multiplex PCR. The sample lists 65,000 or so clones; about three quarters were seen once. This sample's time point: blood 4 weeks post-SBRT, at nephrectomy. Treatment reported: 15 Gy SBRT to primary tumor, nephrectomy 4 weeks later. The sequences come from blood, collected from a patient whose treatment included radiotherapy and nephrectomy. Receptors originate from a man in his fifties or sixties with renal cell carcinoma.

The chain links TRBV4-3 to TRBJ2-2, with TRBD2 matching over 7 bases. The CDR3 has 15 amino acids. V was pared by 4 bases and J by 0 bases, with 2 bases of the junction left unmatched. CDR1 is LGHNA and CDR2 is YSLEER in the germline V gene. The CDR3 reads CASSLGLSNTGELFF. For the CDR3, the DNA is TGCGCCAGCAGCCTGGGACTATCGAACACCGGGGAGCTGTTTTTT.

V is TRBV7-2 and J is TRBJ1-1, with D maybe TRBD1 (5 bases). Germline V gene sequence: CDR1 SGHTA, CDR2 FQGNSA. Trimming took 4 bases from V and 4 from J, leaving 19 bases between them. The CDR3 runs 16 residues. DNA of the CDR3: TGTGCCAGCAGCTCAACATGGGGCCCAGGGAGCACTGAAGCTTTCTTT. It specifies CASSSTWGPGSTEAFF.

V is TRBV19 and J is TRBJ1-5, with 11 nucleotides matching TRBD1. V lost 5 bases to trimming and J lost 5 bases; unmatched junction nucleotides: 5. Germline CDR1 and CDR2: LNHDA and SQIVND (reference sequence). The CDR3 totals 15 residues. In DNA form, the CDR3 reads TGTGCCAGTAGTGTCGGGACAGGGGGATATCAGCCCCAGCATTTT. Protein product: CASSVGTGGYQPQHF.

CDR3 coding DNA: TGTGCCAGCAGCCGCGGGAGCGGGTCCTATAATTCACCCCTCCACTTT. Translating gives CASSRGSGSYNSPLHF. The rearrangement links TRBV2 to TRBJ1-6; D remains unclear. Trimming took off 6 bases at V and 1 base at J, with 13 bases between the two ends. The CDR3 is 16 amino acids. Germline CDR1 and CDR2: SNHLY and FYNNEI.

The chain links TRBV7-2 to TRBJ2-3; 7 bases match TRBD1. CDR1 and CDR2 (germline): SGHTA, FQGNSA. J gave up 1 base and V 8 bases, and 3 bases lay outside the gene matches. This CDR3 is 13 amino acids long. CDR3 residues: CASRDSGTDTQYF. DNA of the CDR3: TGTGCCAGCCGGGACAGCGGCACAGATACGCAGTATTTT.

This rearrangement joins TRBV19 to TRBJ1-1; D is ambiguous. Germline V gene lookup returns CDR1 LNHDA and CDR2 SQIVND (reference sequence). V was shortened by 1 base and J by 4 bases, with 13 bases between the two germline ends. The CDR3 is 15 amino acids. CDR3 sequence: CASSIVSGSSTEAFF. CDR3 nucleotides: TGTGCCAGTAGTATAGTCTCCGGGAGTAGCACTGAAGCTTTCTTT.

The CDR3 spells CASSQVQGYGYTF. For the CDR3, the DNA is TGTGCCAGCAGCCAAGTACAGGGCTATGGCTACACCTTC. J is TRBJ1-2 and V is TRBV14; the D gene is possibly TRBD1 (6 bases). The CDR3 runs 13 residues. V gave up 1 base and J gave up 4 bases, with 7 bases separating them. CDR1 and CDR2 (germline): SGHDN, FVKESK.

This clone occurred a few times. The chain is built from TRBV7-9 and TRBJ1-1; D remains ambiguous. Trimming removed 1 base at V and 6 bases at J, with 9 bases between. This CDR3 is 13 amino acids long. Germline V gives CDR1 SEHNR, CDR2 FQNEAQ (reference sequence). CDR3 nucleotide sequence: TGTGCCAGCAGCTTAGAAGTTGGAGCTGAAGCTTTCTTT. This translates into CASSLEVGAEAFF.

This rearrangement joins TRBV18 to TRBJ2-7; D unresolved. Germline V lookup: CDR1 KGHSH, CDR2 LQKENI. The CDR3 covers 12 residues. Trimming removed 3 bases at V and 5 bases at J, with 8 bases between. Written as DNA, the CDR3 is TGTGCCAGCTCACCCGCGGAGCACGAGCAGTACTTC. It specifies CASSPAEHEQYF. Based on the CDR3 plus reference TRBV18 and TRBJ2-7, the full variable domain is NAGVMQNPRHLVRRRGQEARLRCSPMKGHSHVYWYRQLPEEGLKFMVYLQKENIIDESGMPKERFSAEFPKEGPSILRIQQVVRGDSAAYFCASSPAEHEQYFGPGTRLTVT.

This chain joins TRBV6-5 and TRBJ2-7; 7 positions match TRBD1. Trimming removed 5 bases from V and 6 bases from J; junction bases left unmatched: 7. This CDR3 is 13 amino acids long. From germline, CDR1 is MNHEY and CDR2 SVGAGI. The CDR3 sequence: CASSVPGQSEQYF. For the CDR3, the DNA is TGTGCCAGCAGTGTACCGGGACAGAGCGAGCAGTACTTC.

The chain joins TRBV7-2 to TRBJ1-6; D call uncertain. The CDR3 length is 15 residues. Trimming shortened V by 4 bases and J by 7 bases, and 14 bases separated the two germline ends. Germline CDR1 reads SGHTA; CDR2 reads FQGNSA. CDR3 bases: TGTGCCAGCAGCTCCGGCCTTTTCGTAAATTCACCCCTCCACTTT. This gives the protein CASSSGLFVNSPLHF.

The chain employs TRBV5-1 and TRBJ2-2; 13 positions agree with TRBD2. Looked up from germline, CDR1 is SGHRS and CDR2 is YFSETQ. CDR3 size: 16 residues. The V segment lost 4 bases and the J segment 4 bases; nucleotides outside the gene matches: 4. CDR3 sequence reads: CASSAWTSGGTGELFF. The CDR3 coding sequence is TGCGCCAGCAGCGCCTGGACTAGCGGGGGCACCGGGGAGCTGTTTTTT.

This chain joins TRBV5-1 and TRBJ2-7; a weak D match, TRBD2 (6 bases). V lost 0 bases, J lost 0 bases, and 10 bases lay in between. Germline CDR1 and CDR2: SGHRS and YFSETQ. The CDR3 sequence is 15 residues long. The CDR3 spells CASSLATTSSYEQYV. The CDR3 DNA reads TGCGCCAGCAGCTTGGCCACGACTAGCTCCTACGAGCAGTACGTC.

This sequence joins TRBV18 and TRBJ2-3; 15 bases are a match to TRBD2. Germline V gene data show CDR1 as KGHSH and CDR2 as LQKENI. This CDR3 has 18 residues. The J segment lost 4 bases and the V segment lost 2 bases, leaving 7 bases of the junction unmatched. CDR3 protein: CASSPGLAGGPVSDTQYF. CDR3 in DNA: TGTGCCAGCTCACCAGGACTAGCGGGAGGGCCTGTGTCAGATACGCAGTATTTT.

V usage is TRBV5-6 and J usage is TRBJ2-1, with unresolved D. This CDR3 comprises 15 residues. The germline V and J ends were trimmed by 0 bases and 9 bases, with 16 bases remaining between them. Germline V lookup: CDR1 SGHDT, CDR2 YYEEEE. The CDR3 region is CASSLVFSGTFEQFF. Written as DNA, the CDR3 is TGTGCCAGCAGCTTGGTTTTTTCAGGAACCTTTGAGCAGTTCTTC.

A note on this clone: At the DNA level, this CDR3 is encoded by other sequences in the same sample as well. This chain connects TRBV30 to TRBJ2-3; no reliable D call. The germline CDR1 and CDR2 sequences are GTSNPN and SVGIG (reference sequence). The CDR3 is made up of 13 amino acids. V was pared by 0 bases and J by 6 bases, with 10 bases between. The DNA for the CDR3 is TGTGCCTGGAGTGTGCGAGAGAGGGATACGCAGTATTTT. Encoded protein: CAWSVRERDTQYF.